The 18 T cell receptor beta chains below were found in one sample sequenced in a study of glioma-infiltrating T cells. TCR alpha and beta CDR3 regions were amplified from RNA using iRepertoire nested multiplex PCR. TCRdb analysed the multiplex PCR reads with MiXCR anew, one entry per CDR3 protein. The sample lists 300,000 to 400,000 distinct CDR3 sequences; less than 50% were seen once. The sequencing input was glioma tissue, nonneoplastic brain tissue, or PBMCs (not recorded which). These receptor sequences come from a human donor with low-grade glioma or glioblastoma, undergoing nonglioma brain surgery, or in good health (not recorded which).

A remark on this clonotype: At one end the junction does not follow the germline gene, possibly because of a read error. V is TRBV10-3 and J is TRBJ2-7; D gene ambiguous. CDR1 ENHRY and CDR2 SYGVKD come from the germline V gene. CDR3 length: 15 residues. The CDR3 nucleotides read TGTGCCATCAGTGAGGGGATGGGGAAAACCTGCGAGCAGTACTTT. It specifies CAISEGMGKTCEQYF.

The sample holds many counts of this clonotype. The rearrangement joins TRBV15 to TRBJ2-7; D possibly matches TRBD1 or TRBD2 (5 bases each). Trimming took off 2 bases at V and 6 bases at J, with 17 bases between the two ends. The CDR3 runs to 15 residues. Per the germline V gene, CDR1 is LNHNV and CDR2 is YYDKDF (reference sequence). CDR3 in amino acids: CATSRRGPQPPEQYF. CDR3 DNA: TGTGCCACCAGCAGACGGGGACCCCAACCCCCCGAGCAGTACTTC. Looking up the rest from reference TRBV15 and TRBJ2-7 gives the full variable domain: DAMVIQNPRYQVTQFGKPVTLSCSQTLNHNVMYWYQQKSSQAPKLLFHYYDKDFNNEADTPDNFQSRRPNTSFCFLDIRSPGLGDTAMYLCATSRRGPQPPEQYFGPGTRLTVT.

V and J are TRBV28 and TRBJ2-7, with D perhaps assigned TRBD1 or TRBD2 (5 bases each). With 7 bases removed from V and 2 bases from J, the gap between germline ends came to 12 bases. The CDR3 has 13 residues. Looked up from germline, CDR1 is MDHEN and CDR2 is SYDVKM. Here the CDR3 DNA reads TGTGCCAGCAACCGGGACCCAGCCTACGAGCAGTACTTC. Translation: CASNRDPAYEQYF. Looking up the rest from reference TRBV28 and TRBJ2-7 gives the full variable domain: DVKVTQSSRYLVKRTGEKVFLECVQDMDHENMFWYRQDPGLGLRLIYFSYDVKMKEKGDIPEGYSVSREKKERFSLILESASTNQTSMYLCASNRDPAYEQYFGPGTRLTVT.

The chain uses TRBV7-2 and TRBJ2-3; D not resolved. V was cut by 1 base and J by 9 bases, with 11 bases left in between. Germline V gene sequence: CDR1 SGHTA, CDR2 FQGNSA. There are 13 residues in the CDR3. The CDR3 is CASSLDPFETQYF. In DNA form, the CDR3 reads TGTGCCAGCAGCTTAGACCCCTTCGAAACGCAGTATTTT.

This clonotype appeared a few times. V is TRBV7-2 and J is TRBJ2-3; 13 nucleotides line up with TRBD2. This CDR3 has 17 amino acids. Looked up from germline, CDR1 is SGHTA and CDR2 is FQGNSA. V gave up 5 bases and J gave up 1 base; unmatched junction bases: 6. Here the CDR3 reads CASSPKTSGRGTDTQYF. The CDR3 coding sequence is TGTGCCAGCAGCCCGAAAACTAGCGGGAGGGGCACAGATACGCAGTATTTT. The full variable domain, in which reference TRBV7-2 and TRBJ2-3 provide the parts outside the CDR3, is GAGVSQSPSNKVTEKGKDVELRCDPISGHTALYWYRQSLGQGLEFLIYFQGNSAPDKSGLPSDRFSAERTGGSVSTLTIQRTQQEDSAVYLCASSPKTSGRGTDTQYFGPGTRLTVL.

The chain has TRBV4-2 and TRBJ1-1, with 7 positions matching TRBD1. After removal of 5 bases from V and 1 base from J, the junction contained 10 bases not matched to a gene. The CDR3 runs to 16 residues. Germline V gene lookup returns CDR1 LGHNA and CDR2 YNFKEQ. CDR3 coding DNA: TGTGCCAGCAGCTACCCCTCCAGGGGGTCGAACACTGAAGCTTTCTTT. Its protein product is CASSYPSRGSNTEAFF.

The V call is TRBV28, the J call TRBJ2-7; D unclear. The CDR3 extends over 12 amino acids. Germline V gene sequence: CDR1 MDHEN, CDR2 SYDVKM. The V end was cut by 5 bases, the J end by 0 bases, with 5 bases between. The CDR3 region is CASSTVSYEQYF. CDR3 DNA: TGTGCCAGCAGTACCGTCTCCTACGAGCAGTACTTC.

The chain uses TRBV20-1 and TRBJ2-3, with 9 nucleotides matching TRBD2. The CDR3 runs to 18 residues. With V trimmed by 1 base and J by 0 bases, 11 bases remained unmatched. Per germline, CDR1 DFQATT and CDR2 SNEGSKA (reference sequence). In nucleotides, the CDR3 is TGCAGTGCTAGAGGTTCCAGCGGGAGGCCAGGTAGCACAGATACGCAGTATTTT. As protein: CSARGSSGRPGSTDTQYF.

As regards this clonotype: A read error may produce the germline difference seen at one junction end. V usage is TRBV28 and J usage is TRBJ2-7; D unresolved. There are 16 residues in the CDR3. Germline V lookup: CDR1 MDHEN, CDR2 SYDVKM. CDR3: CASSYHLRGSSYKQYF. The CDR3 region has the DNA TGTGCCAGCAGTTACCACCTAAGAGGAAGCTCCTACAAGCAGTACTTC. Combining the CDR3 with reference TRBV28 and TRBJ2-7 gives the whole variable domain DVKVTQSSRYLVKRTGEKVFLECVQDMDHENMFWYRQDPGLGLRLIYFSYDVKMKEKGDIPEGYSVSREKKERFSLILESASTNQTSMYLCASSYHLRGSSYKQYFGPGTRLTVT.

The chain uses TRBV7-9 and TRBJ1-5; D is unclear. V shed 1 base and J shed 5 bases, with 6 bases lying between them. The CDR3 length is 13 residues. CDR1 is SEHNR, CDR2 FQNEAQ, per germline (reference sequence). In DNA, the CDR3 is TGTGCCAGCAGCTTAGGTTTGGATCAGCCCCAGCATTTT. Translating gives CASSLGLDQPQHF.

This clonotype was recorded many times. One junction end disagrees with the germline gene, perhaps due to a read error. This chain connects TRBV14 to TRBJ1-5, with unresolved D. CDR1 and CDR2 from the germline V gene are SGHDN and FVKESK. This CDR3 is built from 14 residues. CDR3 sequence reads: CASSEEGLNQPQHF. CDR3 nucleotides: TGTGCCAGCAGCGAAGAGGGCCTCAATCAGCCCCAGCATTTT.

This clonotype was seen a few times. The rearrangement joins TRBV10-3 to TRBJ2-3; 11 nucleotides line up with TRBD2. The CDR3 is 14 residues long. In germline, CDR1 is ENHRY, CDR2 SYGVKD. Trimming took 7 bases from V and 5 from J; bases not matched to a gene: 5. CDR3: CAIKLAGVRDTQYF. Written as DNA, the CDR3 is TGTGCCATCAAACTAGCGGGAGTCCGAGATACGCAGTATTTT.

This clonotype showed up just a few times. The chain recombines TRBV20-1 with TRBJ2-3; 7 positions agree with TRBD2. The CDR3 is made up of 15 amino acids. CDR1 is DFQATT and CDR2 is SNEGSKA in the germline V gene (reference sequence). V lost 5 bases and J lost 4; bases outside the gene matches: 12. CDR3 in DNA: TGCAGTGCTGTGGGGTCGGGCGGGAGCTCAGATACGCAGTATTTT. Amino acids: CSAVGSGGSSDTQYF.

To note about this clonotype: A much larger clone differs from this one at a single base, so this may be a read error. The chain carries TRBV20-1 and TRBJ2-3; TRBD2 aligns across 10 bases. This CDR3 has 15 residues. Germline CDR1 and CDR2: DFQATT and SNEGSKA (reference sequence). CDR3 amino acids: CSASGSAGGRDTKYF. CDR3 DNA: TGCAGTGCTTCCGGATCAGCGGGAGGGAGAGATACGAAGTATTTT.

As concerns this clonotype: Since a much larger clone is just one base distant, this may be a read error. The CDR3 DNA sequence: TGTGCCAGCAGTCACCGGAGGGGCTCGAGCTACACCTTC. This gives the protein CASSHRRGSSYTF. V and J are TRBV3-1 and TRBJ1-2, with D perhaps TRBD1 (5 bases). Trimming shortened V by 6 bases and J by 9 bases, and 17 bases separated the two germline ends. CDR3 length equals 13 residues. CDR1 is LGHDT, CDR2 YNNKEL, per germline (reference sequence).

CDR3 protein: CASSSIYNTGELFF. The CDR3 region has the DNA TGTGCCAGCAGCTCCATATATAACACCGGGGAGCTGTTTTTT. The chain recombines TRBV7-9 with TRBJ2-2; D call uncertain. Germline V gene lookup returns CDR1 SEHNR and CDR2 FQNEAQ (reference sequence). There are 14 residues in the CDR3. The V and J ends lost 4 bases and 2 bases respectively, with 8 bases between them.

As regards this clonotype: Given a much more abundant clone one base away, this may be a read error. The J gene is TRBJ2-1, the V gene TRBV6-5, with TRBD2 matching 11 bases. Trimming took 5 bases from V and 10 from J; bases not matched to a gene: 7. There are 14 residues in the CDR3. CDR1 is MNHEY and CDR2 is SVGAGI in the germline V gene. The CDR3 nucleotides are TGTGCCAGCAGTGCGCTAGCGGGAGGCTACGAGCAGTTCTTC. Translating it yields CASSALAGGYEQFF.

V usage is TRBV3-1 and J usage is TRBJ1-1; D perhaps matches TRBD1 (5 bases). Germline CDR1 LGHDT, CDR2 YNNKEL (reference sequence). The V gene lost 8 bases and the J gene lost 4 bases, with 11 bases spanning the gap. This CDR3 is built from 12 residues. CDR3 nucleotides: TGTGCCAGCCGGGGAGGGACCACTGAAGCTTTCTTT. It encodes CASRGGTTEAFF.